Included here is one T cell receptor (beta chain) sequence, with context. Antigen unknown. V shed 6 bases and J shed 5 bases, with 11 bases lying between them. The CDR3 loop spans 13 amino acids. Germline V CDR1 and CDR2: MNHNS, SASEGT. The sample belongs to a study of shared clonotypes between healthy human individuals. Study results and limitations: Represented diversity, genetic and exposure-history alike, was limited by few donors. The sole specimen, blood, was sampled, and tissue repertoires likely differ.

Measured with immunoSEQ multiplex PCR; TCRdb has only the in-frame clones, and not every one. The repertoire includes about 560,000 clones, 70% to 80% of them detected once, and around 12% sits in the top ten. The clonotype originates from a woman in her 40s in good health. Some clones in this sample may be carry-over from other donors' samples. V and J are TRBV6-1 and TRBJ2-1; D possibly corresponds to TRBD1 (6 bases). Sequenced input: PBMCs. CDR3 bases: TGTGCCAGCAGAGGGGGTATCCACAATGAGCAGTTCTTC. The encoded protein is CASRGGIHNEQFF.